This T cell receptor (beta chain) was captured by sequencing in a study of OX40 agonist ivuxolimab in advanced cancers. Across the whole study: Every 2 weeks, patients received ivuxolimab intravenously, dosed at 0.01 to 10 mg/kg.

At cycle 4 day 1, cycle 7 day 1, and baseline, blood was sampled. Generated by immunoSEQ multiplex PCR, the TCRdb table keeps only in-frame clones and is missing some. The data contain tens of thousands of clones, roughly three quarters of them singletons. V gave up 8 bases and J gave up 0 bases, with 8 bases separating them. Germline loops: CDR1 MNHEY, CDR2 SVGAGI. The CDR3 has 12 residues. Findings of the study overall: There was clonal expansion of CD4+ and CD8+ blood T cells by week 6 at 0.1 to 3.0 mg/kg. There were also nonresponders showing low normalized T-cell clonal expansion.

Details on this clone: Its target is unknown.

V gene TRBV6-5 combines with J gene TRBJ2-7; the D gene is possibly TRBD2 (6 bases). The starting material was CD4+ or CD8+ T cells sorted from blood, obtained in a trial of the OX40 agonist ivuxolimab. The source is an adult with an advanced solid tumor such as melanoma, head and neck, liver or kidney cancer. The CDR3 DNA sequence: TGTGCCAGCGGGGGGTCCTCCTACGAGCAGTACTTC. The encoded protein is CASGGSSYEQYF.